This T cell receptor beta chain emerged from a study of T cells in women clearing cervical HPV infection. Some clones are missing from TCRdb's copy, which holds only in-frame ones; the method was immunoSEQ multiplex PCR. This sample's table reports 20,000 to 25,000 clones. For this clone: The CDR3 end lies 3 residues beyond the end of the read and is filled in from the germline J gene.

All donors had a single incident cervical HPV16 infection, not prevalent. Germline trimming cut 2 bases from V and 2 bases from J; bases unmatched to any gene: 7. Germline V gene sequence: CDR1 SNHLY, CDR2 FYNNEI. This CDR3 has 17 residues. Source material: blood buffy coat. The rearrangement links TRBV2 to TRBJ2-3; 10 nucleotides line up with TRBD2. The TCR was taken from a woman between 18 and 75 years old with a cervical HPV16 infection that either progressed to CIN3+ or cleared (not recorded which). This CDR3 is CASSELASGGSTDTQYF. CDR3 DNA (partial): TGTGCCAGCAGTGAATTGGCTAGCGGGGGCTCCACAGATACG.